This T cell receptor beta chain was captured by sequencing in a study of T cell responses to AZD1222 COVID-19 vaccine. To note about this clone: The antigen is unknown.

This CDR3 is 15 amino acids long. Trimming pared 0 bases from V and 8 bases from J, leaving 13 bases between. From germline, CDR1 is MNHEY and CDR2 SVGAGI. The data were produced by immunoSEQ multiplex PCR, yet TCRdb's version contains in-frame clones alone and is incomplete. The sample lists approximately 110,000 clones, just under 90% occurring once. Regarding the study as a whole: Seropositivity was recorded at baseline in only 6 or 7 AZD1222 recipients. Epitopes outside B.1.351 and B.1.1.7 mutated regions reportedly drew nearly half of spike TCRs. Donors in the cohort were predominantly white British and more often female, and clonal diversity was possibly underestimated.

V is TRBV6-5 and J is TRBJ1-4; no clear D. The sample in question was peripheral blood, obtained on day 0 of AZD1222 vaccination. This TCR derives from an adult in good health. In DNA, the CDR3 is TGTGCCAGCAGTTACTCAGCAGCGGGAGTAGAAAAACTGTTTTTT. It yields the protein CASSYSAAGVEKLFF.